A selection of T cell receptor beta chains follows, all from one sample in a study of blood T cells in healthy people across ages. TCRdb used MiXCR to reprocess the 5' RACE reads, holding one entry per CDR3 protein. The data show some 670,000 distinct CDR3 sequences, over 40% seen once. Sample: blood. The source is a woman aged 80 or over in good health. The CDR3 runs from the conserved cysteine through the conserved F or W. The D gene is left open where the match is weak. Part of the rows lack a size; the others show once, few, many or a class for expanded clones.

d_call j_call clone_size v_call cdr3_nt cdr3_aa
NA TRBJ2-3 NA TRBV6-1 TGTGCCAGCAGTGAAGCGATACTTGGGACAGATACGCAGTATTTT CASSEAILGTDTQYF
TRBD1 TRBJ1-2 NA TRBV29-1 TGCAGCCTTACAGGGGCGAATGGCTACACCTTC CSLTGANGYTF
TRBD1 TRBJ1-2 few TRBV5-1 TGCGCCAGCAGCTACCGACAGGGGATGGTCCGGGGAGGCTACACCTTC CASSYRQGMVRGGYTF
NA TRBJ2-3 few TRBV12-3/TRBV12-4 TGTGCCAGCAGTTTGACAGTATGGGGGGAAGGAGATACGCAGTATTTT CASSLTVWGEGDTQYF
NA TRBJ2-3 many TRBV9 TGTGCCAGCAGCGTGAGCGGGTTAACAGATACGCAGTATTTT CASSVSGLTDTQYF
NA TRBJ2-2 NA TRBV28 TGTGCCAGCACCGGGCTGGCAGGCCGAGGGGAGCTGTTTTTT CASTGLAGRGELFF
TRBD2 TRBJ2-1 many TRBV12-3/TRBV12-4 TGTGCCAGCAGTTTATGGGCGACTAGCGGGAGAAGGGACGGGAATGAGCAGTTCTTC CASSLWATSGRRDGNEQFF
NA TRBJ2-1 NA TRBV9 TGTGCCAGCAGCGTGGACCGGGACCCCCAGTTCTTC CASSVDRDPQFF
TRBD2 TRBJ2-3 few TRBV9 TGTGCCAGCAGCGTGGCGGGGGGCCAATCAGATACGCAGTATTTT CASSVAGGQSDTQYF
TRBD2 TRBJ2-2 many TRBV6-5 TGTGCCAGCAGTTACCGAGGGACTAGCGGGAATCTCGGGGAGCTGTTTTTT CASSYRGTSGNLGELFF
TRBD1 TRBJ2-3 NA TRBV24-1 TGTGCCACCAGTGAGCGAGGGACAGGCACAGATACGCAGTATTTT CATSERGTGTDTQYF
NA TRBJ2-1 NA TRBV18 TGTGCCAGCTCACCAGATGGGCTGGGTAGCAATGAGCAGTTCTTC CASSPDGLGSNEQFF
NA TRBJ2-7 NA TRBV7-6 TGTGCCAGCAGCTTAGGTCAGGAGGTCAACGAGCAGTACTTC CASSLGQEVNEQYF
NA TRBJ1-6 many TRBV20-1 TGCAGTGCTCCAGGGGACAATAATTCACCCCTCCACTTT CSAPGDNNSPLHF
NA TRBJ2-3 many TRBV5-1 TGCGCCAGCAGCCTCGGGGCCGGGGGCACAGATACGCAGTATTTT CASSLGAGGTDTQYF
TRBD2 TRBJ2-3 NA TRBV9 TGTGCCAGCAGCATACGAGCGGGGAGCACAGATACGCAGTATTTT CASSIRAGSTDTQYF
TRBD2 TRBJ2-1 many TRBV6-2/TRBV6-3 TGTGCCAGCAGTTTGGTTAGGCGGGGGGGCTCCTACAATGAGCAGTTCTTC CASSLVRRGGSYNEQFF
NA TRBJ1-2 many TRBV29-1 TGCAGCGTTGAGGGGACCTATGGCTACACCTTC CSVEGTYGYTF
NA TRBJ2-6 NA TRBV28 TGTGCCAGCAGCCCGCCTGGGGTAGGGGCCAACGTCCTGACTTTC CASSPPGVGANVLTF
NA TRBJ2-3 many TRBV3-1 TGTGCCAGCAGCCAAGATACAAGCACAGATACGCAGTATTTT CASSQDTSTDTQYF
NA TRBJ1-5 NA TRBV6-1 TGTGCCAGCAGTGAGGGGGCATATGGCAATCAGCCCCAGCATTTT CASSEGAYGNQPQHF
NA TRBJ1-2 NA TRBV12-3/TRBV12-4 TGTGCCAGCAGTTTTTTTTCAGGGAATAACTATGGCTACACCTTC CASSFFSGNNYGYTF
TRBD2 TRBJ2-7 many TRBV20-1 TGCAGTGCTAGAGGCGGGGGGTCTCAAGAGCAGTACTTC CSARGGGSQEQYF
NA TRBJ2-3 NA TRBV27 TGTGCCAGCAGTTTTAACTGGCGGACAGATACGCAGTATTTT CASSFNWRTDTQYF
TRBD2 TRBJ2-5 many TRBV20-1 TGCAGTGCTAGAGAGCTGGCTAGCGGGGGGGTTCAAGAGACCCAGTACTTC CSARELASGGVQETQYF
NA TRBJ2-3 NA TRBV12-3/TRBV12-4 TGTGCCAGCAGTTTGGAGAGCAAAAGCACAGATACGCAGTATTTT CASSLESKSTDTQYF
NA TRBJ1-4 NA TRBV4-3 TGCGCCAGCAGCCAAGAGGGGACGCGGTATGAAAAACTGTTTTTT CASSQEGTRYEKLFF
NA TRBJ2-2 NA TRBV7-9 TGTGCCAGCAGACAGGAGGCGAACACCGGGGAGCTGTTTTTT CASRQEANTGELFF
NA TRBJ1-6 NA TRBV2 TGTGCCAGCACCGCGGGGGGCTCCTATAATTCACCCCTCCACTTT CASTAGGSYNSPLHF
NA TRBJ2-3 NA TRBV20-1 TGCAGTGCTAGAGATCCCGACGGGCGCACAGATACGCAGTATTTT CSARDPDGRTDTQYF
NA TRBJ2-7 NA TRBV3-1 TGTGCCGGCAGCCGTAGTCTAAACTCCTACGAGCAGTACTTC CAGSRSLNSYEQYF
TRBD2 TRBJ2-5 NA TRBV4-2 TGTGCCAGCAGCCAAGGTGCTAGCGGGAAACTGGAGACCCAGTACTTC CASSQGASGKLETQYF
NA TRBJ2-5 NA TRBV20-1 TGCAGTGCCTCTGGAGAGAATAGTTTAGAGACCCAGTACTTC CSASGENSLETQYF
NA TRBJ2-7 NA TRBV28 TGTGCCAGCAGTTTATTCGGTTATTCAGGCGAGCAGTACTTC CASSLFGYSGEQYF
NA TRBJ2-7 NA TRBV15 TGTGCCACCAGCAGAGATACTGGCTACGAGCAGTACTTC CATSRDTGYEQYF
NA TRBJ2-1 NA TRBV11-3 TGTGCCAGCAGCTCGCCCACTGGGAATGAGCAGTTCTTC CASSSPTGNEQFF
TRBD1 TRBJ1-2 many TRBV2 TGTGCCAGCAGTGATGCCGGCAGGGGGTTTGGCTACACCTTC CASSDAGRGFGYTF
TRBD1 TRBJ2-5 NA TRBV7-9 TGTGCCAGCAGCGACCGGGGACAGTTGAGGGAGCAGTACTTC CASSDRGQLREQYF
NA TRBJ1-1 few TRBV6-4 TGTGCCAGCTCTAGGGATGGGGGATACACTGAAGCTTTCTTT CASSRDGGYTEAFF
NA TRBJ1-1 NA TRBV29-1 TGCAGCGTTGAAGACCCAGGCAGTTCGACTTTCATGAACACTGAAGCTTTCTTT CSVEDPGSSTFMNTEAFF
NA TRBJ2-1 NA TRBV14 TGTGCCAGCAGCCCGAGAATAGAGGGTGAGCAGTTCTTC CASSPRIEGEQFF
NA TRBJ1-5 NA TRBV30 TGTGCCTGGAGTGTCTGGGGGATAGGCAATCAGCCCCAGCATTTT CAWSVWGIGNQPQHF
TRBD1 TRBJ2-5 NA TRBV4-2 TGTGCCAGCAGCCAAGAGGCGAGACAGGGGAAGACCCAGTACTTC CASSQEARQGKTQYF
NA TRBJ1-2 few TRBV5-5 TGTGCCAGCAGCTTGGAACAGTCTAACTATGGCTACACCTTC CASSLEQSNYGYTF
NA TRBJ1-1 NA TRBV3-1 TGTGCCAGCAGCCGAGAAAGTAGGCACACTGAAGCTTTCTTT CASSRESRHTEAFF
NA TRBJ2-1 NA TRBV3-1 TGTGCCAGCAGCCAAGTTGGGGGTGAGCAGTTCTTC CASSQVGGEQFF
TRBD2 TRBJ2-7 once TRBV2 TGTGCCACCTTAGCGGGGGGACTAACCTACGAGCAGTACTTC CATLAGGLTYEQYF
TRBD1 TRBJ2-5 once TRBV29-1 TGCAGCGGGATCGCGGACAGGGCGGGTGCTAAGGAGACCCAGTACTTC CSGIADRAGAKETQYF
TRBD2 TRBJ2-2 NA TRBV7-7 TGTGCTAGCAGCTTACTTATAGCGGGAGCGGCGAACACCGGGGAGCTGTTTTTT CASSLLIAGAANTGELFF